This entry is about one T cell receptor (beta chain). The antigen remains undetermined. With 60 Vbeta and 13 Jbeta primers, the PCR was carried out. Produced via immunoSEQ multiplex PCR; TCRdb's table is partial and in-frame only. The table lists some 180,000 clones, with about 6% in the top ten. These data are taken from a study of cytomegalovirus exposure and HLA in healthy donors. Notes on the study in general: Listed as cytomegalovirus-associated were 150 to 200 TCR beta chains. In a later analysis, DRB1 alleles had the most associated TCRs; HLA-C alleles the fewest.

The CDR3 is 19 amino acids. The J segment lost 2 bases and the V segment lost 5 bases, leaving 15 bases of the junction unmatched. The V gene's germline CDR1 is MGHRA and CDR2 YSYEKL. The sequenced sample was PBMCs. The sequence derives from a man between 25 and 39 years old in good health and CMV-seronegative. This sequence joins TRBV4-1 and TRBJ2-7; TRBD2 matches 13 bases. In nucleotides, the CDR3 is TGCGCCAGCAGCGGTGGGGGGGGACTAGCGGGATTTCTTCCCTACGAGCAGTACTTC. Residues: CASSGGGGLAGFLPYEQYF.